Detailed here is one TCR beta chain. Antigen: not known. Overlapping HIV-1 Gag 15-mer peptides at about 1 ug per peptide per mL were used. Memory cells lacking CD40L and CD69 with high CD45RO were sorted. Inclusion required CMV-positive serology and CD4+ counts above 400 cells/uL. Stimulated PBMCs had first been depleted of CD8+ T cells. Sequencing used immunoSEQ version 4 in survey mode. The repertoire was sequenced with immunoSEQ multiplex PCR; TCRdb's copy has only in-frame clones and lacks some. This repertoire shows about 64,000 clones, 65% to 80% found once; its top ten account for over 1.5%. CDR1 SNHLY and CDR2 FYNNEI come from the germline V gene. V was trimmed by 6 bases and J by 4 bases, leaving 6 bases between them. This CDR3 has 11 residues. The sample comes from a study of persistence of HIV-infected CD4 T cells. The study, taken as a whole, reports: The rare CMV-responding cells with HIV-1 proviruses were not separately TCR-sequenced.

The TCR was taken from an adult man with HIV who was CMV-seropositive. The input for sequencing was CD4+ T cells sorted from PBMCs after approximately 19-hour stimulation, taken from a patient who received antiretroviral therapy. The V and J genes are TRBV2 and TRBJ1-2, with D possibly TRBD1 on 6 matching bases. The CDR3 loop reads CASRDSYGYTF. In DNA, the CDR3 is TGTGCCAGCAGGGACAGCTATGGCTACACCTTC.